This T cell receptor beta chain was sequenced during a study of regulatory T cells in long-lasting Graves disease. For TCR beta, libraries came from iRepertoire HTBI primers and Arm-PCR of CDR3 regions. TCRdb independently ran MiXCR on the multiplex PCR reads; one entry per CDR3 protein. The table shows a few hundred thousand distinct CDR3 sequences, with about 25% occurring only once. Many counts were recorded for this clonotype. Noted time point: persistent/refractory GD, antithyroid drugs over 5 years with positive TRAb. The TCR library was made from RNA extracted from PBMCs. The V and J ends lost 6 bases and 4 bases respectively, with 12 bases between them. The germline gives CDR1 SNHLY, CDR2 FYNNEI. This CDR3 is built from 13 residues.

Sequencing used peripheral blood mononuclear cells (PBMCs), obtained when the disease was refractory, from a patient treated with antithyroid drugs. The chain combines TRBV2 with TRBJ1-2; the D is unclear. The receptor was isolated from a female donor with Graves disease. CDR3 sequence: CASREGGAYGYTF. The DNA for the CDR3 is TGTGCCAGCAGGGAGGGTGGAGCCTATGGCTACACCTTC.